The entry below describes one TCR beta chain. What antigen it recognizes has not been identified. The sample holds no much larger clone one base away, and base qualities are not on file. The sample belongs to a study of blood T cell repertoires in COVID-19 (TCRdb year 2020). In the study overall: The collaborator samples originated in the United States, Italy and Spain and spanned the acute and convalescent phases of COVID-19. The material from the prospective study consisted of cDNA or gDNA derived from T cells, B-cell-depleted T cells, or PBMCs. Deeply sampled blood TCRbeta repertoires from subjects exposed to, actively infected with, or recovered from COVID-19 were included in the dataset. The repertoires were made available in a free public database intended to serve as a resource for research on the immune response to SARS-CoV-2. The samples were drawn from two sources: the first 160 participants of the ongoing ImmuneRACE study, and fewer than 1,500 subjects contributed by 6 global collaborators. A de-identified subject ID, COVID-19 status, age in years and sex were almost always included in the sample metadata. HLA class I and class II types, where available, came from metadata supplied by the sample provider rather than from assay-based typing.

The paper as a whole reports these results and caveats: How much clinical and demographic metadata was included differed by source and by participant, and the metadata was provided uncurated.

The immunoSEQ Assay, a bias-controlled multiplex PCR, was used to amplify TCRbeta CDR3 regions from genomic DNA. The original methods were these. Within the assay, amplification of reference gene primers was used to estimate how many nucleated cells each sample contained. To quantify the absolute abundance of each unique TCRbeta CDR3 rearrangement, sequence reads were collapsed and filtered. For each sample, productive Simpson clonality was calculated as the square root of Simpson's diversity index across productive rearrangements. Imported from immuneACCESS, the table was reduced by TCRdb to in-frame sequences with V and J called. These copies leave out some clones; in studies compared against another copy, an unresolved V gene accounts for under half, and the cause of the remainder is not known. V and J calls and clone size are copied from that table; D and trimming were computed from the DNA. Across this sample there are more than 300,000 clones, with roughly 90% seen only once. Less than 20% of the sample belongs to the ten largest clones.

Enrolling through a virtual design, the prospective study's participants ranged in age from roughly 18 to 100 years and lived across roughly 23 United States geographic areas. In the prospective study, cohorts were assigned on the basis of participant-reported clinical history obtained from a screening survey and a study questionnaire. ImmuneRACE Cohort 3 recovered participants were defined by two consecutive negative NP/OP PCR tests, healthcare professional clearance, or symptom resolution. In the prospective study, whole blood, serum and a nasopharyngeal or oropharyngeal swab were collected from each participant by mobile phlebotomists. Prospective study participants could optionally give additional blood draws and questionnaires over an approximately two-month period. Before DNA extraction, prospective study blood samples were shipped either frozen or at room temperature. From its cysteine to its phenylalanine, the CDR3 spans 13 amino acids. Just the 39-base CDR3 DNA is kept, in frame starting at base 1. Cut back by 2 bases and 9 bases, the V and J ends lie 13 bases apart.

The V gene is TRBV12-3 or TRBV12-4 and the J gene is TRBJ2-5; the D gene lacks a confident call. Input material: PBMCs or T cells enriched from blood (not recorded which). The TCR was taken from a woman aged 25 to 39 who had recovered from COVID-19. The DNA is as follows: TGTGCCAGCAGTTTATGGCCGGATGAGGCCCAGTACTTC. The resulting protein is CASSLWPDEAQYF.